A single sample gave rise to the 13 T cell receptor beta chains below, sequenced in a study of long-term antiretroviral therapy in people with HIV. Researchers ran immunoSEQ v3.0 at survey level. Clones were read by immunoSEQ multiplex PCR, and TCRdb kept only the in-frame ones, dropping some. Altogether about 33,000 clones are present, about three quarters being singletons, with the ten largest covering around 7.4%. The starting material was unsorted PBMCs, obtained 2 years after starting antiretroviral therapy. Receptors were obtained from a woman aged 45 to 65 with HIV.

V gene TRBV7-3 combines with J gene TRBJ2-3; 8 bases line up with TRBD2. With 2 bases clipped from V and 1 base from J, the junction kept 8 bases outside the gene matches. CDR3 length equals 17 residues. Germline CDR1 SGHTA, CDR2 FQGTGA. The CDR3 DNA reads TGTGCCAGCAGCTTATCTGTCGGGGGGGCTCGCACAGATACGCAGTATTTT. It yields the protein CASSLSVGGARTDTQYF.

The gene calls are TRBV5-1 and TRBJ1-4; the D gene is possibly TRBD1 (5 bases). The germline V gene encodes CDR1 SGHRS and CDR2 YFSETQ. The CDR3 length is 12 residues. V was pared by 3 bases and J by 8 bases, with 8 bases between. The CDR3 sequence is CASSWDGEKLFF. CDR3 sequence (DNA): TGCGCCAGCAGCTGGGACGGCGAAAAACTGTTTTTT. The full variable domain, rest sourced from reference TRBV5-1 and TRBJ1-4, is KAGVTQTPRYLIKTRGQQVTLSCSPISGHRSVSWYQQTPGQGLQFLFEYFSETQRNKGNFPGRFSGRQFSNSRSEMNVSTLELGDSALYLCASSWDGEKLFFGSGTQLSVL.

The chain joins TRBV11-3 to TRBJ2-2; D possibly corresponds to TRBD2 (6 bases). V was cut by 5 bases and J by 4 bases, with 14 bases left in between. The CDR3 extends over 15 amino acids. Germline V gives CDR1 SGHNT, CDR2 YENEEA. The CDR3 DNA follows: TGTGCCAGCAGCCTGACTAGTCTAGGCACCGGGGAGCTGTTTTTT. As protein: CASSLTSLGTGELFF.

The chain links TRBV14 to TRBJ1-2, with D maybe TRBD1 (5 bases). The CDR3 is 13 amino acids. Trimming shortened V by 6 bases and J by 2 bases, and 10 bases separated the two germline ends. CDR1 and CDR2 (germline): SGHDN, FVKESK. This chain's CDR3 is CASSPGLNYGYTF. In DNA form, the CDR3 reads TGTGCCAGCAGTCCGGGACTAAACTATGGCTACACCTTC.

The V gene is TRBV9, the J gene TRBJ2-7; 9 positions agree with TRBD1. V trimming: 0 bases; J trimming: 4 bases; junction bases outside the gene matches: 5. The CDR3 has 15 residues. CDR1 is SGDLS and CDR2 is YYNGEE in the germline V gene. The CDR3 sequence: CASSVGTGAMYEQYF. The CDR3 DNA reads TGTGCCAGCAGCGTAGGGACAGGGGCCATGTACGAGCAGTACTTC.

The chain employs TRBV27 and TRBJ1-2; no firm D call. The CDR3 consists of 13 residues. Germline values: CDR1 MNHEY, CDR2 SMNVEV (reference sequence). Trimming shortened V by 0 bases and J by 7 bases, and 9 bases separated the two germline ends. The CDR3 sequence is CASSLSIVAGYTF. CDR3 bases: TGTGCCAGCAGTTTATCGATTGTGGCTGGCTACACCTTC.

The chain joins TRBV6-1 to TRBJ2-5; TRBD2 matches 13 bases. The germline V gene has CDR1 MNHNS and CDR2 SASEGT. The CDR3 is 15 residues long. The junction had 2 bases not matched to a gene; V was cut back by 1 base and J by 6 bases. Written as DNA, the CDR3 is TGTGCCAGCAGTGAAGGACTAGCGGGGGGAAAGACCCAGTACTTC. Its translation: CASSEGLAGGKTQYF.

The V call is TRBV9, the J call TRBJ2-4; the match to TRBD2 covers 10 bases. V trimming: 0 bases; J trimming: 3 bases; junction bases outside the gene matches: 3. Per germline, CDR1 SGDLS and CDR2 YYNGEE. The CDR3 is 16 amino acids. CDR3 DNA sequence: TGTGCCAGCAGCGTAGAGGCTAGCGGGAGCAAAAACATTCAGTACTTC. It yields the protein CASSVEASGSKNIQYF.

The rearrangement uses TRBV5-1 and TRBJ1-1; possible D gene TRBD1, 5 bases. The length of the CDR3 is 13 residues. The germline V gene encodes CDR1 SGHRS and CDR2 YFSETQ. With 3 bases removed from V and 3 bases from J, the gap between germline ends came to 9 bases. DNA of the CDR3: TGCGCCAGCAGCTCATTGGGGGACACTGAAGCTTTCTTT. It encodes CASSSLGDTEAFF.

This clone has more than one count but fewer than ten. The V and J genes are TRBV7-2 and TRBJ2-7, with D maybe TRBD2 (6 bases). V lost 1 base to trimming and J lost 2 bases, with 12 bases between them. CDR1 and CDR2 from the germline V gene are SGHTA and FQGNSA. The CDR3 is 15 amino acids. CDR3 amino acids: CASSLVGGITYEQYF. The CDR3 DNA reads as TGTGCCAGCAGCTTAGTGGGGGGAATCACCTACGAGCAGTACTTC.

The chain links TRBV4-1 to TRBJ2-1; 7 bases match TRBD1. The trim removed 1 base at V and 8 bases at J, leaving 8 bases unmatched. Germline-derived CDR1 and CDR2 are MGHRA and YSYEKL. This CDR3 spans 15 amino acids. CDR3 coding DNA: TGCGCCAGCAGCCAAGTCGACAGGGAGTTCTATGAGCAGTTCTTC. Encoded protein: CASSQVDREFYEQFF.

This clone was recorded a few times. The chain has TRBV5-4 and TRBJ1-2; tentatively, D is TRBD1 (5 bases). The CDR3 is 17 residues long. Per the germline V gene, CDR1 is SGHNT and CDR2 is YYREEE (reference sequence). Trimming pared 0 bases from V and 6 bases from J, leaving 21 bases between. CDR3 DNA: TGTGCCAGCAGCTTGGCCGACTCCGGGGACCGTTACGATGGCTACACCTTC. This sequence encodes CASSLADSGDRYDGYTF.

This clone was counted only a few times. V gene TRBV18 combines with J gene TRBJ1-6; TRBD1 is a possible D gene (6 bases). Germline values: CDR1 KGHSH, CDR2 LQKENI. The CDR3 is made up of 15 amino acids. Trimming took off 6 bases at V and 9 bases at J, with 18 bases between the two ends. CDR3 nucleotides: TGTGCCAGCTCGCCAGGGGCAGGCATCGCTTCACCCCTCCACTTT. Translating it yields CASSPGAGIASPLHF.